This TCR beta chain originates from a study of blood T cells in healthy people across ages. Alongside a J-beta primer mix, a sample-barcoded 5' primer served in a second PCR lasting about 7 to 12 cycles. TCRdb re-derived calls from the 5' RACE reads in MiXCR, one entry per CDR3 protein. Of about 720,000 distinct CDR3 sequences in the sample, 22% are singletons; the top ten hold under 25%. The CDR3 sequence is 13 residues long. The V end was cut by 0 bases, the J end by 4 bases, with 6 bases between. This TCR was recovered from a man in his 70s in good health. The sample was blood. This sequence joins TRBV12-3 or TRBV12-4 and TRBJ2-5, with D unresolved. CDR3 sequence (DNA): TGTGCCAGCAGTTTAGCGGCAGCAGAGACCCAGTACTTC. It specifies CASSLAAAETQYF.